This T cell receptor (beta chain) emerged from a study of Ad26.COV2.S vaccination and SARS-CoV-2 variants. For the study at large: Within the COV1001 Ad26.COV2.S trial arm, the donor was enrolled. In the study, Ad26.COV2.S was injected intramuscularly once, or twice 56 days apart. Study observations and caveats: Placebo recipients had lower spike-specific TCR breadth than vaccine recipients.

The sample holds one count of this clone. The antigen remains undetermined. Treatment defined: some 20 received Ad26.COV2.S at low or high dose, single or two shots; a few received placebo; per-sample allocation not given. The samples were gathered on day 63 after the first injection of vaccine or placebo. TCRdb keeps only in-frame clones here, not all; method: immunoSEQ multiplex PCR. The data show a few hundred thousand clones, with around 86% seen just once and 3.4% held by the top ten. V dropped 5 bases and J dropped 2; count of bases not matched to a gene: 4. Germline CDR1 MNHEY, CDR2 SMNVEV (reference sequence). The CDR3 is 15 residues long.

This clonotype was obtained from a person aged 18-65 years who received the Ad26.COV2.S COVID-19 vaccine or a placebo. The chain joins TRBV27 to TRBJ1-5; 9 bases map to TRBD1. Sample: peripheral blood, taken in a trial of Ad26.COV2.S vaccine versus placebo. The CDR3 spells CASSLGQGRNQPQHF. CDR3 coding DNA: TGTGCCAGCAGTCTGGGACAGGGTCGCAATCAGCCCCAGCATTTT.